This T cell receptor beta chain was identified in a study of T cells in Graves' hyperthyroidism and ophthalmopathy. From germline, CDR1 is SGHRS and CDR2 YFSETQ. The CDR3 sequence is 15 residues long. V lost 0 bases and J lost 4, with 11 bases in between. Amplification of TCR beta CDR3 regions was performed using RNA transcripts as template. First-round RT-PCR of the TCR CDR3 relied on the HTBI primer set. TCRdb analysed the multiplex PCR reads with MiXCR anew, one entry per CDR3 protein. The top ten clones hold around a third of a sample with 300,000 to 500,000 distinct CDR3 sequences, 14% to 15% of them seen once. In regard to this clonotype: Its cognate antigen is unknown.

Diagnostic decisions used clinical symptoms, serum thyroxine and TRAb, thyroid ultrasound and orbital computed tomography. PBMCs were derived from approximately 10 ml fresh peripheral blood. Whole-study results and caveats: Most thyroid clonotypes with frequency above 0.001 were detected in blood. The model's output predicted ophthalmopathy at a median of around 6.9 months prior to onset.

The sample comprised blood. V is TRBV5-1 and J is TRBJ2-1; no clear D gene. The origin of this receptor is a woman in her 30s with Graves' hyperthyroidism. The chain's CDR3 is CASSLAHDDYNEQFF. CDR3 in DNA: TGCGCCAGCAGCTTGGCCCATGACGATTACAATGAGCAGTTCTTC.